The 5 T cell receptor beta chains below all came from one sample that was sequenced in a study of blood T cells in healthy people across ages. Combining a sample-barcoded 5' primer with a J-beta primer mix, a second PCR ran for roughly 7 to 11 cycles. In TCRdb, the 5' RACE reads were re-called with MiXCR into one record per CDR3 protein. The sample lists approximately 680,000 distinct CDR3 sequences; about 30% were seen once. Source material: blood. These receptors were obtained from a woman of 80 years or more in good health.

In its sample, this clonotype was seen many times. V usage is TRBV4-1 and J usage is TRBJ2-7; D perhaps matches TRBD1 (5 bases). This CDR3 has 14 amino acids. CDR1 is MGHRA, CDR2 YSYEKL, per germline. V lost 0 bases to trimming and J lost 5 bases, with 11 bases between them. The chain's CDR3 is CASSQEIVGDEQYF. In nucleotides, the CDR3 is TGCGCCAGCAGCCAAGAGATAGTAGGGGACGAGCAGTACTTC.

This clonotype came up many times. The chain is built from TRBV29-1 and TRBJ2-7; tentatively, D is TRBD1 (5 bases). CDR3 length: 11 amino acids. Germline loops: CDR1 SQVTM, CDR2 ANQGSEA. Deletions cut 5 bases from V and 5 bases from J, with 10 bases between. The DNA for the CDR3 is TGCAGCGTTATAACCAGGGACGAGCAGTACTTC. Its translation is CSVITRDEQYF.

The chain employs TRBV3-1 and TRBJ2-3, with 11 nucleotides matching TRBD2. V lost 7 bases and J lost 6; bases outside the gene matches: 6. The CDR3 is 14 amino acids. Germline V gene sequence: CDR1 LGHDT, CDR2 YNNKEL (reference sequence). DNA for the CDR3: TGTGCCAGCACCTTAGCGGGGGGGCCCGATACGCAGTATTTT. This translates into CASTLAGGPDTQYF.

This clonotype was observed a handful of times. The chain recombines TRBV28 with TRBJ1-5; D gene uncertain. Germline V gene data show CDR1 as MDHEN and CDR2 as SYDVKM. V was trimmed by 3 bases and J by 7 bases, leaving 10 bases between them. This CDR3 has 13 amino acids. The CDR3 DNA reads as TGTGCCAGCAGTTTCGAGGAGAGGCAGCCCCAGCATTTT. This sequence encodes CASSFEERQPQHF.

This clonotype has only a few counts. In nucleotides, the CDR3 is TGTGCCAGCAGTTCTTTAGCCTTGGGCCACAATGAGCAGTTCTTC. Translated: CASSSLALGHNEQFF. This chain connects TRBV28 to TRBJ2-1; D uncertain. Germline lookup yields CDR1 MDHEN and CDR2 SYDVKM. Trimming stripped 4 bases from V and 5 bases from J, with 15 bases between. The length of the CDR3 is 15 residues.